The 6 T cell receptor beta chains presented below share a single source sample, sequenced in a study of vaccination and CD4 T cells after COVID-19. Sequencing of DNA taken from cultured CD4+ T cells relied on the Oncomine TCR Beta short-read assay. TCRdb independently ran MiXCR on the PCR reads; one entry per CDR3 protein. The sample lists 2,000 or so distinct CDR3 sequences, approximately 56% seen once, with approximately 85% in the top ten. Treatment reported: roughly 11-day PBMC culture with coronavirus spike peptide pools or control peptides (ViraFEST assay). No antigen has been identified for these receptors. Sequences were derived from CD4+ T cells from blood, cultured in vitro, sampled after SARS-CoV-2 vaccination. The receptor source for this set is a human donor who had recovered from COVID-19.

This rearrangement joins TRBV2 to TRBJ1-6, with D tentatively TRBD1 (5 bases). The CDR3 sequence is 16 residues long. Trimming shortened V by 0 bases and J by 9 bases, and 15 bases separated the two germline ends. CDR1 and CDR2 from the germline V gene are SNHLY and FYNNEI. The CDR3 sequence: CASSEALTGSSSPLHF. The CDR3 DNA is TGTGCCAGCAGTGAAGCGCTTACAGGCTCCTCTTCACCCCTCCACTTT.

CDR3 coding DNA: TGTGCCAGCCAACCACAGGGGAGCTCCTATAATTCACCCCTCCACTTT. Protein: CASQPQGSSYNSPLHF. This chain joins TRBV11-2 and TRBJ1-6, with 7 bases matching TRBD1. This CDR3 is built from 16 residues. The J segment lost 0 bases and the V segment lost 8 bases, leaving 7 bases of the junction unmatched. Germline assignment: CDR1 SGHAT and CDR2 FQNNGV. Full variable domain (rest looked up from reference TRBV11-2 and TRBJ1-6): EAGVAQSPRYKIIEKRQSVAFWCNPISGHATLYWYQQILGQGPKLLIQFQNNGVVDDSQLPKDRFSAERLKGVDSTLKIQPAKLEDSAVYLCASQPQGSSYNSPLHFGNGTRLTVT.

V usage is TRBV20-1 and J usage is TRBJ1-2, with D unclear. The germline CDR1 and CDR2 sequences are DFQATT and SNEGSKA (reference sequence). Trimming took 3 bases from V and 0 from J, leaving 8 bases between them. The CDR3 is made up of 13 amino acids. The CDR3 loop is CSARGWANYGYTF. The CDR3 region has the DNA TGCAGTGCTAGGGGGTGGGCTAACTATGGCTACACCTTC.

The J gene is TRBJ1-1, the V gene TRBV27; D possibly corresponds to TRBD1 (5 bases). V was pared by 4 bases and J by 11 bases, with 20 bases between. CDR3 length equals 14 residues. Germline-derived CDR1 and CDR2 are MNHEY and SMNVEV (reference sequence). CDR3 coding DNA: TGTGCCAGCAGTTACAGCGGAGGGACGGGTTTGGCTTTCTTT. Residues: CASSYSGGTGLAFF.

This clonotype was observed a handful of times. V usage is TRBV7-2 and J usage is TRBJ1-4; D ambiguous. Trimming left V 6 bases short and J 8 bases short, with 13 bases between. The CDR3 covers 13 residues. CDR1 and CDR2 from the germline V gene are SGHTA and FQGNSA. CDR3 sequence reads: CASSFLTGEKLFF. The CDR3 DNA reads TGTGCCAGCAGTTTTCTGACGGGGGAAAAACTGTTTTTT.

CDR3 sequence reads: CASSDLGTRETQYF. DNA for the CDR3: TGTGCCAGCAGTGATTTGGGGACTAGAGAGACCCAGTACTTC. The chain joins TRBV2 to TRBJ2-5, with TRBD2 matching over 8 bases. The J segment lost 4 bases and the V segment lost 3 bases, leaving 4 bases of the junction unmatched. Germline V CDR1 and CDR2: SNHLY, FYNNEI. The length of the CDR3 is 14 residues.